This T cell receptor beta chain derives from a study of T cell repertoires in cytomegalovirus infection. Turning to the study itself: Indicated by public TCR beta signatures were CMV infection and matching HLA type. Study-wide results and caveats: The ex vivo response was dominated by HLA-C-restricted CMV-specific TCR beta clonotypes.

CDR1 is SEHNR and CDR2 is FQNEAQ in the germline V gene (reference sequence). The V and J ends lost 3 bases and 8 bases, in that order; junction bases with no gene match: 1. The CDR3 sequence is 12 residues long. TCRdb redid the calling of the reads with MiXCR, one entry per CDR3 protein. The data contain fewer than 350,000 distinct CDR3 sequences, roughly a sixth of them seen just once; the ten biggest clones take up 9.5% to 15%. In regard to this clonotype: Its cognate antigen is unknown.

Sequences were obtained from PBMCs. The TCR was taken from a human donor in good health (CMV status not recorded). Some clones in this sample may be carry-over from other donors' samples. This sequence joins TRBV7-9 and TRBJ1-5; 7 nucleotides agree with TRBD1. As DNA, the CDR3 is TGTGCCAGCAGCTTCGACAGGGAGCCCCAGCATTTT. This encodes CASSFDREPQHF.